Listed below are T cell receptor beta chains from one sample, sequenced in a study of blood T cell repertoires in COVID-19. The repertoire was sequenced with immunoSEQ multiplex PCR; TCRdb's copy has only in-frame clones and lacks some. The table has 20,000 to 25,000 clones, less than 75% seen once. Sequenced input: peripheral blood. The receptors originated from a human donor in a cohort sampled during active or convalescent COVID-19. CDR3s include the opening cysteine and the closing phenylalanine or tryptophan. D genes are given only for firm matches. Clone size is not always given. Where it is, it says once, few, many or a class for expanded clones.

V,J,size,D,DNA,CDR3
TRBV29-1,TRBJ2-3,few,TRBD2,TGCAGCGTTGAGGGCCTAGCGGGAGATACGCAGTATTTT,CSVEGLAGDTQYF
TRBV28,TRBJ2-7,.,.,TGTGCCAGCAGTTTATACCGGGACTACGAGCAGTACTTC,CASSLYRDYEQYF
TRBV28,TRBJ2-7,.,TRBD1,TGTGCCAGCAGTATTCCGGGACAGGGGGTCTACGAGCAGTACTTC,CASSIPGQGVYEQYF
TRBV18,TRBJ2-4,.,TRBD1,TGTGCCAGCTCACCAAGGGACAGGGGGGCAAACATTCAGTACTTC,CASSPRDRGANIQYF
TRBV28,TRBJ1-1,.,TRBD1,TGTGCCAGCAGTTTACAGGGGGCGAAGACTGAAGCTTTCTTT,CASSLQGAKTEAFF
TRBV11-2,TRBJ2-4,.,TRBD2,TGTGCCAGCAGCTTAAGCGGGGGAGGAGCCAAAAACATTCAGTACTTC,CASSLSGGGAKNIQYF
TRBV2,TRBJ2-7,.,.,TGTGCCAGCAGTTTTCAGTTCGCGACTACATCCTACGAGCAGTACTTC,CASSFQFATTSYEQYF
TRBV29-1,TRBJ2-3,once,.,TGCAGCGTTTCGGGACAACAGGAGTCTTACCGAGCATGGGATACGCAGTATTTT,CSVSGQQESYRAWDTQYF
TRBV5-1,TRBJ2-3,once,TRBD2,TGCGCCAGCAACCGACTAGCGGAGAGCACAGATACGCAGTATTTT,CASNRLAESTDTQYF
TRBV15,TRBJ1-5,.,.,TGTGCCACCAGCAGAACCCAGGGAGGAAGCAATCAGCCCCAGCATTTT,CATSRTQGGSNQPQHF
TRBV3-1/TRBV3-2,TRBJ1-1,many,.,TGTGCCAGCAGCCATGGAGGGTCTAGGATGAACACTGAAGCTTTCTTT,CASSHGGSRMNTEAFF
TRBV28,TRBJ1-3,.,.,TGTGCCAGCAGCCGCGGCGGGGGTACTGGAAACACCATATATTTT,CASSRGGGTGNTIYF
TRBV2,TRBJ2-7,.,.,TGTGCCAGCAGTGCTCAGGGGAGCTCCTACGAGCAGTACTTC,CASSAQGSSYEQYF
TRBV5-1,TRBJ2-7,.,TRBD1,TGCGCCAGCAGCCGAAACAGGGGGTACGAGCAGTACTTC,CASSRNRGYEQYF
TRBV19,TRBJ2-1,.,.,TGTGCCAGTAGTATGCGCGGGGAAAATGAGCAGTTCTTC,CASSMRGENEQFF
TRBV6-5,TRBJ2-1,.,TRBD2,TGTGCCAGCAGTTACTCGACTAGCGGGGGGAACAATGAGCAGTTCTTC,CASSYSTSGGNNEQFF
TRBV6-1,TRBJ1-2,.,.,TGTGCCAGCAGTGAAGCGGGGACAAACTATGGCTACACCTTC,CASSEAGTNYGYTF
TRBV7-9,TRBJ1-6,.,TRBD1,TGTGCCAGCAGCTCGGACAGGGTAGAATCACCCCTCCACTTT,CASSSDRVESPLHF
TRBV12-3/TRBV12-4,TRBJ1-1,.,.,TGTGCCAGCAGTTTATTAGGACAAGGAGCTTTCTTT,CASSLLGQGAFF
TRBV5-1,TRBJ2-2,.,TRBD2,TGCGCCAGCAGCGAAACTAGCGGGGGGGCACGCGGGGAGCTGTTTTTT,CASSETSGGARGELFF
TRBV6-6,TRBJ2-7,.,TRBD2,TGTGCCAGCAGTTATTTGGGGACTAGCGGCTACGAGCAGTACTTC,CASSYLGTSGYEQYF
TRBV20-1,TRBJ1-1,.,.,TGCAGTGCCGGGAAGAACACTGAAGCTTTCTTT,CSAGKNTEAFF
TRBV28,TRBJ1-2,.,.,TGTGCCAGCAGTTTCCAGGTGTATGGCTACACCTTC,CASSFQVYGYTF